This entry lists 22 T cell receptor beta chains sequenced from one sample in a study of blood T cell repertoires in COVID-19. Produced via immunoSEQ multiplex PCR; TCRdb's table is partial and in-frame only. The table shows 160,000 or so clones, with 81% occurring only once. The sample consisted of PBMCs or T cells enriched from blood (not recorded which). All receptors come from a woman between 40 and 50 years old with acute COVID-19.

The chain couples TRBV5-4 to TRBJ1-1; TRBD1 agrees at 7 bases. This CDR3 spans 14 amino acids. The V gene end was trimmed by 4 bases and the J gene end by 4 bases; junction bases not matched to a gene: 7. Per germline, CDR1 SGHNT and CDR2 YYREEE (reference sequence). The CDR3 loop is CASSLGGAGTEAFF. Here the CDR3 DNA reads TGTGCCAGCAGCCTAGGGGGCGCGGGCACTGAAGCTTTCTTT.

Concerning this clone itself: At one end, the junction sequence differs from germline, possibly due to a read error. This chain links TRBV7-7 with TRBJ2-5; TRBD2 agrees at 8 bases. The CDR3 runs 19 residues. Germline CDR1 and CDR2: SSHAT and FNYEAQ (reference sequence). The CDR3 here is CASSLVPTGAGGPKETQYF. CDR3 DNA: TGTGCTAGCAGCTTAGTCCCGACCGGCGCGGGAGGACCTAAAGAGACCCAGTACTTC. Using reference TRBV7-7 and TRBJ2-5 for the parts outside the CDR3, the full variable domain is GAGVSQSPRYKVTKRGQDVTLRCDPISSHATLYWYQQALGQGPEFLTYFNYEAQPDKSGLPSDRFSAERPEGSISTLTIQRTEQRDSAMYRCASSLVPTGAGGPKETQYFGPGTRLLVL.

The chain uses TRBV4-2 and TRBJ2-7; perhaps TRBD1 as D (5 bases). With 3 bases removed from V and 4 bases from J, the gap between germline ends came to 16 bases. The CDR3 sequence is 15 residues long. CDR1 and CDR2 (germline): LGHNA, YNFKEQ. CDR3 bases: TGTGCCAGCAGCCATTCACCCCAGGGAACGTACGAGCAGTACTTC. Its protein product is CASSHSPQGTYEQYF.

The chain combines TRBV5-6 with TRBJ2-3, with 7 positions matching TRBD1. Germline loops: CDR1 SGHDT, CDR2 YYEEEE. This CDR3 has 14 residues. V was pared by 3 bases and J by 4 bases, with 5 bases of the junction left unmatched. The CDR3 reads CASSSTDRADTQYF. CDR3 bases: TGTGCCAGCAGCTCCACCGACAGGGCAGATACGCAGTATTTT.

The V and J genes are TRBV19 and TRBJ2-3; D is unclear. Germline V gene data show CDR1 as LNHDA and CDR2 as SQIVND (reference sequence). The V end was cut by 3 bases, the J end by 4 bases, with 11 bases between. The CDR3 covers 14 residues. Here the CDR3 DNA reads TGTGCCAGTAGTATGGCGATAGCAGCAGATACGCAGTATTTT. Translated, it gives CASSMAIAADTQYF.

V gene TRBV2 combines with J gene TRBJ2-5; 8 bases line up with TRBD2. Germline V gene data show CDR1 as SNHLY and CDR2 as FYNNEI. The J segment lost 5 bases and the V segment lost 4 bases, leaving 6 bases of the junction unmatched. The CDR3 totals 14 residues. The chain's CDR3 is CASSAGRALETQYF. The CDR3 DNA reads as TGTGCCAGCAGTGCCGGGAGGGCCCTGGAGACCCAGTACTTC.

CDR3 nucleotides: TGTGCCAGCTCCCCGAGGGGGCGGCAGTATTTT. Its translation is CASSPRGRQYF. The chain uses TRBV18 and TRBJ2-3; TRBD1 agrees at 7 bases. Per germline, CDR1 KGHSH and CDR2 LQKENI. The CDR3 contains 11 residues. The ends lost 6 bases at V and 11 bases at J; junction bases unmatched: 5.

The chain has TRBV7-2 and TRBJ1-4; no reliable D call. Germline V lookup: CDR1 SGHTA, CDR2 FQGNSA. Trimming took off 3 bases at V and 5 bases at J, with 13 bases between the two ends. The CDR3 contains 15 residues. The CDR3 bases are TGTGCCAGCAGCTTCAATGGGCAGTCGAATGAAAAACTGTTTTTT. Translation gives CASSFNGQSNEKLFF.

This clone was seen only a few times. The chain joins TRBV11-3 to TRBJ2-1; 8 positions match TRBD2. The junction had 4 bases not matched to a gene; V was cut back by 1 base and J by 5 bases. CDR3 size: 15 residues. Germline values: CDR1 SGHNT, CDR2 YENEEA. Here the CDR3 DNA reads TGTGCCAGCAGCTTAGGATCCGGGAGGGACAATGAGCAGTTCTTC. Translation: CASSLGSGRDNEQFF.

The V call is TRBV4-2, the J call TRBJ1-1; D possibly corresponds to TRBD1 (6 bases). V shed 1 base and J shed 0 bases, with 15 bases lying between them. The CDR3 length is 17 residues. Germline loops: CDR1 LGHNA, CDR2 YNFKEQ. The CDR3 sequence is CASSQGTRQDMNTEAFF. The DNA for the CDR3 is TGTGCCAGCAGCCAAGGAACAAGACAGGACATGAACACTGAAGCTTTCTTT.

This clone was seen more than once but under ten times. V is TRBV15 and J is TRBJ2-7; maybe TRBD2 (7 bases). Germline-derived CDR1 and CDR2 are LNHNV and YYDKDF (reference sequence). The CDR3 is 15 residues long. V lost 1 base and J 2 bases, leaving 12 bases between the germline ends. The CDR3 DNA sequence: TGTGCCACCAGCAGAGTGCCGGGGGGCCCCTACGAGCAGTACTTC. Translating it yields CATSRVPGGPYEQYF. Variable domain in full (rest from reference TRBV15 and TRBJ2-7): DAMVIQNPRYQVTQFGKPVTLSCSQTLNHNVMYWYQQKSSQAPKLLFHYYDKDFNNEADTPDNFQSRRPNTSFCFLDIRSPGLGDTAMYLCATSRVPGGPYEQYFGPGTRLTVT.

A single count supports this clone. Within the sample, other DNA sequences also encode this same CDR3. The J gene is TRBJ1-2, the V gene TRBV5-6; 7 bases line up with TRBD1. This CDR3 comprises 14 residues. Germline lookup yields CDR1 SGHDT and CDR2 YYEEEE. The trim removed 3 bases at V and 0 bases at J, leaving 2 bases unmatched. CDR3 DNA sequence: TGTGCCAGCAGCTCCGGACAGGCTAACTATGGCTACACCTTC. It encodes CASSSGQANYGYTF.

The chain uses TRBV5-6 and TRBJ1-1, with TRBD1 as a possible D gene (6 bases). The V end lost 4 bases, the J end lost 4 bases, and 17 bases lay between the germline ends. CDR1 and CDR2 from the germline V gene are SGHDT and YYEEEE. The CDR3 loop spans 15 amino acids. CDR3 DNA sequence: TGTGCCAGCAGCCCTTTCGGGGGGCCGGGCACTGAAGCTTTCTTT. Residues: CASSPFGGPGTEAFF. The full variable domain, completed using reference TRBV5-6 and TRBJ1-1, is DAGVTQSPTHLIKTRGQQVTLRCSPKSGHDTVSWYQQALGQGPQFIFQYYEEEERQRGNFPDRFSGHQFPNYSSELNVNALLLGDSALYLCASSPFGGPGTEAFFGQGTRLTVV.

CDR3: CASSQPGLADDTDTQYF. In DNA, the CDR3 is TGTGCCAGCAGCCAACCGGGACTAGCGGACGACACAGATACGCAGTATTTT. The chain recombines TRBV3-1 (or the pseudogene TRBV3-2) with TRBJ2-3, with 11 bases matching TRBD2. Trimming cost V 2 bases and J 2 bases; bases outside gene matches: 6. The CDR3 is 17 residues long. Per germline, CDR1 LGHDT and CDR2 YNNKEL (reference sequence).

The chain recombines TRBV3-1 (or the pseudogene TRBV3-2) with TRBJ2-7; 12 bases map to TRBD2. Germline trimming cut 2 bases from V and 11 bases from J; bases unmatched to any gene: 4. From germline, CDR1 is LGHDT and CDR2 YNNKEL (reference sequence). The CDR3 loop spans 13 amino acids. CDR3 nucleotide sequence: TGTGCCAGCAGCCAAACGACTAGCGGGAGCGAGTACGTC. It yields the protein CASSQTTSGSEYV.

CDR3 amino acids: CASSLVRDSLYGYTF. In DNA form, the CDR3 reads TGTGCCAGCAGCTTAGTAAGGGACAGTCTCTATGGCTACACCTTC. The chain links TRBV7-2 to TRBJ1-2; 7 positions agree with TRBD1. The CDR3 sequence is 15 residues long. Losses at the gene ends were 1 base for V and 4 bases for J; bases not matched to a gene: 6. Germline V gene sequence: CDR1 SGHTA, CDR2 FQGNSA.

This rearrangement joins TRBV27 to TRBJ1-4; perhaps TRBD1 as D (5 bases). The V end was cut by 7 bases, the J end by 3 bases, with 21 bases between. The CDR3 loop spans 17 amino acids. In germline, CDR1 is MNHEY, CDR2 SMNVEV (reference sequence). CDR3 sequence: CASTPWGGDGANEKLFF. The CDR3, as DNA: TGTGCCAGCACCCCCTGGGGAGGGGATGGGGCTAATGAAAAACTGTTTTTT.

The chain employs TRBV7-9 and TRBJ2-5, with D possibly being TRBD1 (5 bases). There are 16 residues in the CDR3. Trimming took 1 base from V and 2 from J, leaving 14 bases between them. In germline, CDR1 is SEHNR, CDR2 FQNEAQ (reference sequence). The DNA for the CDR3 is TGTGCCAGCAGCTTAGAGATACCGCAGGGTCAAGAGACCCAGTACTTC. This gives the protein CASSLEIPQGQETQYF.

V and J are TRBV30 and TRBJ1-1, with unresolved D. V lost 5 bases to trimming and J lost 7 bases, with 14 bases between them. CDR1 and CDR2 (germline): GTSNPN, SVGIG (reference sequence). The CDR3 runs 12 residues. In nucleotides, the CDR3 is TGTGCCTGGTCCGAATACAGTGATGAAGCTTTCTTT. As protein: CAWSEYSDEAFF.

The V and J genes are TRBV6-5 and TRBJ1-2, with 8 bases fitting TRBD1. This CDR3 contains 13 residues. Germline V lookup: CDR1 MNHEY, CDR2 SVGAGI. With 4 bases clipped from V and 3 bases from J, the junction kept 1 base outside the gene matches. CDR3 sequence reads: CASSWDRYYGYTF. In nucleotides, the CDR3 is TGTGCCAGCAGTTGGGACAGGTACTATGGCTACACCTTC.

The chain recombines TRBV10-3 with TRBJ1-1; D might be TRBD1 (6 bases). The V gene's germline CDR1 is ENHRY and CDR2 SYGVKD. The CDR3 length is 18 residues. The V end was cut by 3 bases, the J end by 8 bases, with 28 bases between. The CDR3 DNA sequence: TGTGCCATCAGTGACCCGATCGGGGGGGCCGCTACCGCCGAAGAAGCTTTCTTT. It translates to CAISDPIGGAATAEEAFF.

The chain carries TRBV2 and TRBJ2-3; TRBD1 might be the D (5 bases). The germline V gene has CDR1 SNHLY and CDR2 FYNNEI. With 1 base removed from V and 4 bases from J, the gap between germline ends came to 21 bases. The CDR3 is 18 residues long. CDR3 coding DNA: TGTGCCAGCAGTGAAGTGGGGCATGGCTCCCGGGCGGCAGATACGCAGTATTTT. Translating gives CASSEVGHGSRAADTQYF.